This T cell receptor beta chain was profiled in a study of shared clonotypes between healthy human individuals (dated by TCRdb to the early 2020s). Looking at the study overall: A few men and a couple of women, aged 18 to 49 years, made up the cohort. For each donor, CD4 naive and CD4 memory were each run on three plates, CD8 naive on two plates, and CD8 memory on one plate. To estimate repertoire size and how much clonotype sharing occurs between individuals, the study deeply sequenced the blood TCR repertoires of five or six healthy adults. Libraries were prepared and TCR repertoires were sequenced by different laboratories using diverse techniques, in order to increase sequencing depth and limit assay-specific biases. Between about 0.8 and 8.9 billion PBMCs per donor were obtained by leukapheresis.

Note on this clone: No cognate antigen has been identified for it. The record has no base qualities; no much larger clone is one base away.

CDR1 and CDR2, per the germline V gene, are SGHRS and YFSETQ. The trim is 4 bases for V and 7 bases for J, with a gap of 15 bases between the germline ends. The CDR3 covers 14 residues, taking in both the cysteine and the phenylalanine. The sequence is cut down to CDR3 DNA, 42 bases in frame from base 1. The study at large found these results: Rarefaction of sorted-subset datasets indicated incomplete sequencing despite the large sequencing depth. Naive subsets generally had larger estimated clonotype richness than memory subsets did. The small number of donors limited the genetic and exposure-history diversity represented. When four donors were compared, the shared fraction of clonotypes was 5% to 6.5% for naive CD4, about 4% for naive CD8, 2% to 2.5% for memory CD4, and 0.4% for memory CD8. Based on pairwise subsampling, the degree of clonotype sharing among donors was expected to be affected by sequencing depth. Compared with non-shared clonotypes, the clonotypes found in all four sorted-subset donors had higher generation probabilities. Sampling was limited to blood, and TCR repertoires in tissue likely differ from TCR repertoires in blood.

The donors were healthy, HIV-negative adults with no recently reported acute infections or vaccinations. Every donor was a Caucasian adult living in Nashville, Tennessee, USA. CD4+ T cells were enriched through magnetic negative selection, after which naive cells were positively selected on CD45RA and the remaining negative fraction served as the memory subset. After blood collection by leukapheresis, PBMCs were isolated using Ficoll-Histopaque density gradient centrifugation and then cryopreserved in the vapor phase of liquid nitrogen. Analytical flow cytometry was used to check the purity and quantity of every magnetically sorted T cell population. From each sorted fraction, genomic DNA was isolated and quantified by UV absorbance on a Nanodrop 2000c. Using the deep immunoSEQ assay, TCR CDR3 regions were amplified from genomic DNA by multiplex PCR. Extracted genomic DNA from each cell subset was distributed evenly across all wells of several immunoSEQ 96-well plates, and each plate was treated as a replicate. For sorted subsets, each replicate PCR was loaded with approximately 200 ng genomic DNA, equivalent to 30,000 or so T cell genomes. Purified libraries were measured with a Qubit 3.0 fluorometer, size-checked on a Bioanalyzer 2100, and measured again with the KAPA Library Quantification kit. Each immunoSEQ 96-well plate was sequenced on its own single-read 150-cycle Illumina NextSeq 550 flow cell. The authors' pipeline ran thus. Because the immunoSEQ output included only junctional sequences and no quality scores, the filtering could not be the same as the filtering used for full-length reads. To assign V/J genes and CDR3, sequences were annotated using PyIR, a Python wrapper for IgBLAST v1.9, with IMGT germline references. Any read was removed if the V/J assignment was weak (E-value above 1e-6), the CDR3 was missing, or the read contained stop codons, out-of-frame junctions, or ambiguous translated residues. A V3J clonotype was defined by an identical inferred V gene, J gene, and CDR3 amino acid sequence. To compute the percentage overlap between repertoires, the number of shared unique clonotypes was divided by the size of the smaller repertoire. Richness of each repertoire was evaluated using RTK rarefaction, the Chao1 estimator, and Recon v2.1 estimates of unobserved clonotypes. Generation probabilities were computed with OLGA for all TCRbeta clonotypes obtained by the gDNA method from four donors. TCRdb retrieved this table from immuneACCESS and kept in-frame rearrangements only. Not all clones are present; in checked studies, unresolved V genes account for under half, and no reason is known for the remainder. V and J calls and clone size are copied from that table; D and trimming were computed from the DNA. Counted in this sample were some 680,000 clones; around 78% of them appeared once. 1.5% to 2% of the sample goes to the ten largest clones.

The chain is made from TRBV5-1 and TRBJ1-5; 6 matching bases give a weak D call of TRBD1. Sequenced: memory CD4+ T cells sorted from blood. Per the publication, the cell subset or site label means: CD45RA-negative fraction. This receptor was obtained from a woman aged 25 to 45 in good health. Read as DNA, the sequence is TGCGCCAGCAGCCCGAGGGGGTCGGAACAGCCCCAGCATTTT. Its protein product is CASSPRGSEQPQHF.